The entry below gives a single TCR beta chain sequence along with its context. Its antigen target is currently unknown. The junction departs from germline at one end; a sequencing error may be responsible. The cohort was made up of 500 to 800 healthy bone marrow donors. Cohort members were all nominally healthy when sampled, although unrecorded immune exposures were likely present. The donor was CMV seronegative and was included in the group of over 300 seronegative cohort members. Each donor provided a peripheral blood sample, and peripheral blood mononuclear cells were used for TCR beta sequencing. The Qiagen DNeasy Blood Extraction Kit was used to extract genomic DNA from the blood cell samples. The sample originates from a study of cytomegalovirus exposure and HLA in healthy donors (dated by TCRdb to about 2017). Regarding the complete study: According to an earlier analysis of 587 of the donors, about 179 million T cells yielded roughly 100 million unique TCR beta sequences and about 280 Gb of sequence data. Several DR-DQ haplotypes were handled as single units for association and clustering, since linkage in the cohort was strong. An earlier analysis of fewer than 750 of the donors used high-throughput TCR beta sequencing to judge whether each TCR beta V gene segment behaved as functional or pseudogenic. A later genetic analysis used genome-wide SNP genotypes for about 60% of the 666 donors, treating that subset as a discovery cohort. HLA typing included class I and class II loci at four-digit resolution. The aim of the study was to test whether cataloging public T cell receptors could identify signatures of past pathogen exposure. Donor age, sex, ethnicity and CMV serostatus were compiled together with the repertoire data. About 280 gigabases of sequencing data and 75 million to 85 million unique TCR sequences made up an early release that covered fewer than 650 HLA-typed donors. A later analysis re-analyzed previously published TCR beta repertoires from approximately 700 donors and added high-resolution HLA genotyping to study TCR occurrence patterns. The study used immunosequencing to profile the T cell repertoires of under 700 subjects and linked those repertoires to cytomegalovirus serostatus. Rather than using new phenotypic data, the later analysis identified candidate immune exposures from TCR beta sequences and from how often those sequences occurred across donors. A separate validation cohort of 100 to 150 different subjects was used in addition to the approximately 700-subject first cohort. The genetic ancestry cluster associated with self-reported Caucasian donors included around 76% of the 398 genotyped donors. All discovery cohort repertoires had been generated using a single sequencing platform. The study combined high-throughput TCR immunosequencing, statistical association of individual TCRs with disease status, and machine learning to predict cytomegalovirus infection status. The number of donors typed differed by locus, with roughly 620-630 for A, B, C, DRB1 and DQB1, roughly 520 for DQA1, 600 to 610 for DPA1, and around 460 for DPB1. Among 350 to 400 genotyped donors of the cohort, an average of approximately 230,000 unique TCR beta nucleotide sequences were sequenced per donor, 15% to 20% of them non-productive. What the research found in general, with its limitations: The study listed 150 to 200 TCR beta chains as associated with cytomegalovirus. A later analysis found that HLA-associated TCR beta chains were more clonally expanded and had lower generation probabilities than equally common non-associated chains. A further reported finding was that TCR beta sequences accurately predicted the HLA-A and HLA-B alleles for most subjects in the first cohort. When HLA alleles, especially DR and DQ, strongly co-occurred, TCR associations were difficult to assign to individual alleles. For the cohort, immune exposure information was limited to CMV serostatus. An earlier analysis of 587 of the donors showed that most TCR beta V segments appeared in productive rearrangements either about 90% or about 30% of the time, which broadly matched IMGT annotations. Most TCR sequences were seen in very few donors, while some public TCRs were found in many individuals. The authors suggested that the approach could potentially be generalized to other disease states and immunological phenotypes. According to a later genetic analysis, donors in an Asian-associated ancestry cluster had fewer N-insertions in productive TCRs than the approximately 700-donor mean. Because HLA typing was missing for some donors at each locus, association tests included only the typed subset. Three of the identified cytomegalovirus-associated TCR beta chains were confirmed in vitro to be specific for cytomegalovirus antigens. Cytomegalovirus status was reported to be diagnosed by the classifier with high specificity and sensitivity in both the original and validation cohorts. Because counts were too low, roughly 17 rarely observed V segments, including chromosome 9 orphons, were left out of the earlier analysis of several hundred of the donors. A later analysis found that TCR association rates varied across HLA loci, with DRB1 alleles showing the most associated TCRs and HLA-C alleles the fewest. Because the 87-base-pair reads could not distinguish some IMGT-functional V segments, including TRBV6-2 and TRBV6-3, those segments were excluded. The presence/absence analyses assumed that sequencing depth was roughly uniform across donors, and that assumption may not be true. Linkage disequilibrium might explain the correlated functional status among segregating V segments, but an unknown experimental factor could not be ruled out. A cluster of highly shared sequence variants was judged likely to represent a technical artifact of the sequencing pipeline. The cohort was sequenced for TCR beta chains only, and without alpha or paired-chain data the features that could be detected were limited. Several of the top co-occurrence clusters appeared to be linked to parvovirus B19, influenza, CMV and Epstein-Barr virus, according to a later analysis. In a later genetic analysis, a missense DCLRE1C variant was associated with V-gene and J-gene trimming of TCR beta chains, and the association was replicated in an independent cohort. A later analysis associated 17,000 or so TCR beta sequences with specific HLA alleles at a false discovery rate of 0.05. Most CMV-associated TCR beta chains appeared to be HLA-restricted in a later analysis, and the HLA associations seemed to be driven largely by CMV exposure.

The library came from the immunoSEQ multiplex PCR assay. For the multiplex PCR, a mixture combining 60 forward primers for TCR Vbeta segments and 13 reverse primers for TCR Jbeta segments was used. Amplification of the CDR3 region of rearranged TCR beta genes was performed with a multiplex PCR assay on genomic DNA. On the Illumina HiSeq System, the amplified TCR beta libraries were sequenced as 87-base-pair reads. As for how the authors treated the data: In a later analysis, 70 million to 95 million unique TCR beta chains were counted across the roughly 610 repertoires, and some 10 million of these chains were shared by at least two donors. A nearest-neighbor algorithm error-corrected the raw reads and collapsed the reads into unique sequences, merging closely related sequences to remove PCR and sequencing errors. To assign V, D and J gene segments, CDR3 sequences were aligned to IMGT reference sequences. For a sequence to be retained, a match of at least six nucleotides was required to both a V gene segment and a J gene segment. Rearrangements were called productive when the CDR3 lacked stop codons and stayed in frame with V and J; all others were non-productive. Following IMGT convention, CDR3 was defined as the stretch from the second conserved V-encoded cysteine up to the conserved J-encoded phenylalanine. The earlier analysis of approximately 500 of the donors excluded sequences that lacked an unambiguous match to a single V gene segment. An earlier analysis of almost 600 of the donors classified V segments as functional when productive rearrangements were above 56.7% and as segregating when the standard deviation between donors was above 5%. A statistical classification framework was built to diagnose cytomegalovirus status from the catalog of TCR beta chain sequences. In a later analysis, TCR nucleotide sequences were compared against IMGT/GENE-DB human TR gene sequences so that V and J genes could be assigned. A later analysis assigned CDR3 sequences and most-parsimonious VDJ recombination scenarios with the TCRdist pipeline. In a later analysis, every TCR beta chain was defined by the combination of its CDR3 amino acid sequence and its V-gene family, and reads without a unique V-gene family were dropped. To address suspected cross-contamination and a sequencing artifact, a later analysis removed some 620 highly shared, low-generation-probability nucleotide sequences. For each public chain, a later analysis derived a clonal expansion index from normalized ranks of inferred template counts within each repertoire. In a later analysis, generation probabilities were computed with a VDJ recombination model fitted to out-of-frame rearrangements, and the resulting probabilities were checked against IGoR. Hypergeometric tests were used in a later analysis to score TCR-TCR, TCR-HLA and TCR-CMV co-occurrence, with a repertoire-size bias correction applied to the TCR pairs. To estimate false discovery rates, a later analysis permuted the HLA or CMV assignments 20 times. In a later analysis, co-occurring TCRs were grouped with DBSCAN, and TCRdist sequence similarity was added when clustering was performed within HLA-allele-positive subsets. Co-occurrence clustering excluded repertoires with fewer than 30,000 or more than 120,000 public chains, plus five with anomalous nucleotide sharing. TCRdb mirrors the immuneACCESS table, restricted to in-frame sequences. Some clones are absent from its copies; in checked studies, under half trace to an unresolved V gene, and the reason for the others is unknown. The D gene and trimming were derived from the DNA, and the V and J assignments and clone size from that table. The sample table records more than 45,000 clones. Around 3.7% of the sample goes to the ten largest clones.

From a lookup of the germline V gene, CDR1 and CDR2 are SGHTA and FQGNSA. Including the terminal cysteine and phenylalanine, the CDR3 comprises 17 residues. The CDR3 DNA has 51 bases and is translated from base 1. The chain was built from TRBV7-2 and TRBJ2-4; the central 9 bases match TRBD2. The sequence was obtained from a male donor in good health and CMV-seronegative. The material sequenced was PBMCs. The bases read TGTGCCAGCAGCCCCAAGGTTGGCGGGGGGGCCACAAACATTCAGTACTTC. Translated, this gives CASSPKVGGGATNIQYF.